This T cell receptor beta chain was retrieved from a study of cytomegalovirus exposure and HLA in healthy donors (dated by TCRdb to about 2017). Regarding the research as a whole: An earlier analysis of 550 to 700 of the donors reported roughly 270 Gb of sequence data and more than 90 million unique TCR beta sequences from 150 million to 200 million T cells. All discovery cohort repertoires had been generated on a single sequencing platform. To predict cytomegalovirus infection status, the study brought together high-throughput TCR immunosequencing, statistical association of individual TCRs with disease status, and machine learning. Typing coverage varied by locus: roughly 620-640 donors for A, B, C, DRB1 and DQB1; more than 500 for DQA1; 600 to 610 for DPA1; 450 to 480 for DPB1. Across 300 to 400 genotyped donors of the cohort, an average of about 240,000 unique TCR beta nucleotide sequences per donor were sequenced, and 15% to 20% of those sequences were non-productive. The study aimed to test whether cataloging public T cell receptors could reveal signatures of past pathogen exposure. Along with the approximately 700-subject first cohort, a separate validation cohort of roughly 110 different subjects was used. The later analysis used no new phenotypic data to find candidate immune exposures, relying instead on TCR beta sequences and their occurrence across donors. Roughly 300 gigabases of sequencing data and 70 million to 85 million unique TCR sequences were included in an early release covering under 650 HLA-typed donors. In a later analysis, previously published TCR beta repertoires from about 670 donors were re-analyzed and high-resolution HLA genotyping was added so that TCR occurrence patterns could be studied. The study used immunosequencing to profile the T cell repertoires of 666 subjects and linked those repertoires to cytomegalovirus serostatus. To decide whether each TCR beta V gene segment behaved as functional or pseudogenic, an earlier analysis of fewer than 750 of the donors relied on high-throughput TCR beta sequencing. Both class I and class II loci were covered by HLA typing, at four-digit resolution. Alongside the repertoire data, information on donor age, sex, ethnicity and CMV serostatus was compiled. Because of strong linkage in the cohort, roughly five DR-DQ haplotypes were treated as single units for association and clustering. A later genetic analysis used genome-wide SNP genotypes for about 60% of the roughly 700 donors, treating that subset as a discovery cohort. The genetic ancestry cluster associated with self-reported Caucasian donors included around four fifths of the 398 genotyped donors. Here is what the overall study found, with its caveats: Three of the identified cytomegalovirus-associated TCR beta chains were confirmed in vitro to be specific for cytomegalovirus antigens. Assigning TCR associations to individual alleles was difficult when HLA alleles, especially DR and DQ, strongly co-occurred. According to a later analysis, TCR association rates differed among HLA loci, with DRB1 alleles showing the most associated TCRs and HLA-C alleles showing the fewest. At a false discovery rate of 0.05, a later analysis linked fewer than 20,000 TCR beta sequences to specific HLA alleles. Immune exposure information for the cohort was limited to CMV serostatus. Cytomegalovirus status was reported to be diagnosed by the classifier with high specificity and sensitivity in both the original and validation cohorts. Broadly in line with IMGT annotations, most TCR beta V segments showed up in productive rearrangements about 90% or about 30% of the time in an earlier analysis of several hundred of the donors. Correlated functional status among segregating V segments might reflect linkage disequilibrium, but an unknown experimental factor could not be ruled out. Across donors, most TCR sequences were observed very rarely, whereas some public TCRs were present in many individuals. In this cohort, only TCR beta chains were sequenced, and detectable features were limited by the absence of alpha or paired-chain data. Some IMGT-functional V segments, including TRBV6-2 and TRBV6-3, could not be distinguished by the 87-base-pair reads and were therefore excluded. In a later analysis, most CMV-associated TCR beta chains were found to appear HLA-restricted, with HLA associations seemingly driven largely by CMV exposure. In a later analysis, HLA-associated TCR beta chains showed more clonal expansion and lower generation probabilities than non-associated chains that were equally common. A further reported finding was that TCR beta sequences accurately predicted the HLA-A and HLA-B alleles for most subjects in the first cohort. In a later genetic analysis, a missense DCLRE1C variant was associated with V-gene and J-gene trimming of TCR beta chains, and the association was replicated in an independent cohort. Sequencing depth was assumed to be roughly uniform across donors in the presence/absence analyses, though that assumption may not hold. Because counts were too low, about 18 rarely observed V segments, including chromosome 9 orphons, were left out of the earlier analysis of some 600 of the donors. Because some donors lacked HLA typing at each locus, the association tests relied only on the typed subset. A cluster of highly shared sequence variants was judged likely to represent a technical artifact of the sequencing pipeline. In a later genetic analysis, fewer N-insertions in productive TCRs were reported among donors in an Asian-associated ancestry cluster than the approximately 630-donor mean. In the study, approximately 160 TCR beta chains were listed as associated with cytomegalovirus. The authors suggested that the approach could potentially be generalized to other disease states and immunological phenotypes. In a later analysis, several top co-occurrence clusters were reported to appear linked to parvovirus B19, influenza, CMV and Epstein-Barr virus.

Libraries were constructed by the immunoSEQ multiplex PCR assay. A mixture of 60 forward primers for TCR Vbeta segments and 13 reverse primers for TCR Jbeta segments was used in the multiplex PCR. The CDR3 region of rearranged TCR beta genes was amplified from genomic DNA with a multiplex PCR assay. Amplified TCR beta libraries were sequenced as 87-base-pair reads on the Illumina HiSeq System. For the original study's pipeline: Across the 670 or so repertoires, a later analysis counted approximately 75 million unique TCR beta chains, around 11 million of which were shared by at least two donors. Raw reads were error-corrected and collapsed into unique sequences with a nearest-neighbor algorithm that merged closely related sequences to remove PCR and sequencing errors. Alignment of CDR3 sequences to IMGT reference sequences was used to assign V, D and J gene segments. For a sequence to be retained, a match of at least six nucleotides to both a V gene segment and a J gene segment was required. Rearrangements were called productive when the CDR3 lacked stop codons and stayed in frame with V and J; all others were non-productive. CDR3 was defined according to IMGT convention as the region running from the second conserved V-encoded cysteine to the conserved J-encoded phenylalanine. The earlier analysis of about 610 of the donors excluded any sequence lacking an unambiguous match to a single V gene segment. In an earlier analysis of roughly 600 of the donors, a V segment was called functional when productive rearrangements were above 56.7%, and segregating when the standard deviation between donors exceeded 5%. A statistical classification framework was built for diagnosing cytomegalovirus status from the catalog of TCR beta chain sequences. V and J gene assignment, in a later analysis, came from comparing TCR nucleotide sequences with IMGT/GENE-DB human TR gene sequences. The TCRdist pipeline was used in a later analysis to assign CDR3 sequences and most-parsimonious VDJ recombination scenarios. A later analysis defined each TCR beta chain by its CDR3 amino acid sequence plus V-gene family, and excluded reads lacking a unique V-gene family. A later analysis removed 592 highly shared, low-generation-probability nucleotide sequences to deal with suspected cross-contamination and a sequencing artifact. For each public chain, a later analysis derived a clonal expansion index from normalized ranks of inferred template counts within each repertoire. In a later analysis, generation probabilities were computed using a VDJ recombination model fitted to out-of-frame rearrangements, and the results were checked against IGoR. Hypergeometric tests were used in a later analysis to score TCR-TCR, TCR-HLA and TCR-CMV co-occurrence, with a repertoire-size bias correction applied to the TCR pairs. To estimate false discovery rates, a later analysis permuted the HLA or CMV assignments 20 times. In a later analysis, co-occurring TCRs were grouped using DBSCAN, and TCRdist sequence similarity was added for clustering within HLA-allele-positive subsets. Repertoires with fewer than 30,000 or more than 120,000 public chains, plus five repertoires with anomalous nucleotide sharing, were excluded from co-occurrence clustering. Imported from immuneACCESS, the table was reduced by TCRdb to in-frame sequences with V and J called. These copies leave out some clones; in studies compared against another copy, an unresolved V gene accounts for under half, and the cause of the remainder is not known. For V, J and clone size, that table is used; D and trimming come from the DNA. This sample has 160,000 or so clones in its table, and 70% to 90% of those were observed once. Of the sample, roughly 7.5% falls within the top ten clones.

In total, about 650 healthy bone marrow donors made up the cohort. At the time of sampling, all cohort members were nominally healthy, though unrecorded immune exposures were likely present. The donor tested CMV seropositive and was one of the 289 seropositive cohort members. Each donor provided a peripheral blood sample, and peripheral blood mononuclear cells were used for TCR beta sequencing. The Qiagen DNeasy Blood Extraction Kit was used to extract genomic DNA from the blood cell samples. This clone was counted a few times. Its antigen remains undetermined. One base away there is no much larger clone; base qualities are not given. Relative to germline, V is 5 bases shorter and J is 1 base shorter, with 9 bases between their ends. CDR1 and CDR2 are drawn from the germline V gene (reference sequence): SEHNR, FQNEAQ. The CDR3, from cysteine to phenylalanine, totals 13 residues. The only DNA kept is the CDR3, 39 bases in frame from the first base.

The source is a woman aged 25 to 45 in good health and CMV-seropositive. Material: PBMCs. This sequence uses TRBV7-9 and TRBJ2-7; tentative D gene TRBD2, with 6 bases matching. CDR3 reads: CASSPGGSYEQYF. The sequenced DNA is TGTGCCAGCAGCCCCGGGGGTTCCTACGAGCAGTACTTC.